What follows are 12 T cell receptor beta chains derived from one specimen sequenced in a study of cytotoxic CD8 clonotypes in ibrutinib-treated CLL. Clones were sequenced by immunoSEQ multiplex PCR, and TCRdb holds only the in-frame ones, with some missing. This table has 250,000 to 350,000 clones, approximately 79% appearing once. The sample was PBMCs, taken at disease progression, from a patient treated with ibrutinib. Receptors originate from a human donor with chronic lymphocytic leukemia.

The chain has TRBV28 and TRBJ2-7, with 11 bases matching TRBD2. The CDR3 sequence is 14 residues long. CDR1 is MDHEN, CDR2 SYDVKM, per germline. Losses at the gene ends were 7 bases for V and 3 bases for J; bases not matched to a gene: 5. The CDR3: CASKTSGSFYEQYF. The CDR3 nucleotides are TGTGCCAGCAAAACTAGCGGGAGCTTCTACGAGCAGTACTTC.

The chain combines TRBV6-1 with TRBJ2-5, with D perhaps being TRBD1 or TRBD2 (6 bases each). V shed 8 bases and J shed 2 bases, with 15 bases lying between them. This CDR3 is 14 amino acids long. CDR1 is MNHNS, CDR2 SASEGT, per germline. Here the CDR3 DNA reads TGTGCCAGCTCCCCCGGGGGCAGACAAGAGACCCAGTACTTC. It is translated as CASSPGGRQETQYF.

This sequence joins TRBV7-9 and TRBJ2-5; D may correspond to TRBD1 or TRBD2 (6 bases each). Germline V CDR1 and CDR2: SEHNR, FQNEAQ (reference sequence). Trimming shortened V by 1 base and J by 3 bases, and 9 bases separated the two germline ends. The CDR3 sequence is 14 residues long. DNA for the CDR3: TGTGCCAGCAGCTTAGGAGGGGGGAAAGAGACCCAGTACTTC. It specifies CASSLGGGKETQYF.

The chain carries TRBV7-2 and TRBJ2-7; D is ambiguous. Trimming removed 5 bases from V and 2 bases from J, with 13 bases in between. The CDR3 loop spans 14 amino acids. CDR1 is SGHTA, CDR2 FQGNSA, per germline. CDR3 DNA sequence: TGTGCCAGCAGCCTAGATAAATTAGCCTACGAGCAGTACTTC. Amino acids: CASSLDKLAYEQYF.

The chain couples TRBV7-6 to TRBJ2-7, with 8 bases lining up with TRBD2. The CDR3 extends over 15 amino acids. Germline trimming cut 5 bases from V and 2 bases from J; bases unmatched to any gene: 8. Per germline, CDR1 SGHVS and CDR2 FNYEAQ. The CDR3 reads CASSPIRGGTYEQYF. CDR3 sequence (DNA): TGTGCCAGCAGCCCCATTCGGGGGGGTACCTACGAGCAGTACTTC.

The V and J genes are TRBV19 and TRBJ2-7; weak D call: TRBD1 (6 bases). Germline CDR1 is LNHDA and CDR2 is SQIVND (reference sequence). V was shortened by 3 bases and J by 7 bases, with 22 bases between the two germline ends. CDR3 length: 16 residues. CDR3 protein: CASSIISGTGRREQYF. Written as DNA, the CDR3 is TGTGCCAGTAGTATCATCTCAGGCACAGGGCGCCGAGAGCAGTACTTC.

The chain uses TRBV7-9 and TRBJ2-3; 8 bases map to TRBD2. This CDR3 comprises 14 residues. V lost 0 bases to trimming and J lost 6 bases; unmatched junction nucleotides: 2. Germline V CDR1 and CDR2: SEHNR, FQNEAQ (reference sequence). CDR3 sequence: CASSLASGSDTQYF. The DNA of the CDR3 is TGTGCCAGCAGCTTAGCGAGCGGGAGTGATACGCAGTATTTT. The full variable domain, rest sourced from reference TRBV7-9 and TRBJ2-3, is DTGVSQNPRHKITKRGQNVTFRCDPISEHNRLYWYRQTLGQGPEFLTYFQNEAQLEKSRLLSDRFSAERPKGSFSTLEIQRTEQGDSAMYLCASSLASGSDTQYFGPGTRLTVL.

The chain employs TRBV6-1 and TRBJ1-5, with D possibly being TRBD1 (5 bases). The germline gives CDR1 MNHNS, CDR2 SASEGT. This CDR3 spans 15 amino acids. The V gene lost 3 bases and the J gene lost 9 bases, with 18 bases spanning the gap. DNA for the CDR3: TGTGCCAGCAGTGATGTCGATCTGGGACTAAGGCCCCAGCATTTT. Protein sequence: CASSDVDLGLRPQHF.

The chain employs TRBV5-1 and TRBJ2-1; TRBD1 agrees at 9 bases. Per the germline V gene, CDR1 is SGHRS and CDR2 is YFSETQ. Trimming at V came to 0 bases and at J to 4 bases, leaving 5 bases not matched to a gene. This CDR3 region has 16 residues. The CDR3 loop reads CASSLVPGQGYNEQFF. As DNA, the CDR3 is TGCGCCAGCAGCTTGGTTCCGGGACAGGGTTACAATGAGCAGTTCTTC.

For the CDR3, the DNA is TGCAGTGCTAAGGTCCTGAACGAGCAGTACTTC. Protein product: CSAKVLNEQYF. This sequence joins TRBV20-1 and TRBJ2-7; no definite D call. CDR1 and CDR2 (germline): DFQATT, SNEGSKA (reference sequence). V was shortened by 4 bases and J by 5 bases, with 9 bases between the two germline ends. The CDR3 extends over 11 amino acids.

The chain couples TRBV19 to TRBJ2-2; maybe TRBD1 (6 bases). Germline CDR1 LNHDA, CDR2 SQIVND (reference sequence). Between the trimmed V and J ends, which lost 3 bases and 1 base, there was a span of 9 bases. The CDR3 covers 15 residues. The CDR3 sequence is CASSILGQNTGELFF. As DNA, the CDR3 is TGTGCCAGTAGTATTTTGGGACAGAACACCGGGGAGCTGTTTTTT. Combining the CDR3 with reference TRBV19 and TRBJ2-2 gives the whole variable domain DGGITQSPKYLFRKEGQNVTLSCEQNLNHDAMYWYRQDPGQGLRLIYYSQIVNDFQKGDIAEGYSVSREKKESFPLTVTSAQKNPTAFYLCASSILGQNTGELFFGEGSRLTVL.

The chain joins TRBV7-2 to TRBJ1-2, with 8 bases matching TRBD1. This CDR3 spans 11 amino acids. The germline CDR1 and CDR2 sequences are SGHTA and FQGNSA. V lost 5 bases, J lost 13 bases, and 6 bases stayed unmatched. The CDR3: CASSRTGLATF. CDR3 nucleotide sequence: TGTGCCAGCAGCCGGACAGGGCTGGCCACCTTC.